This TCR beta chain was documented in a study of early T cells in non-severe SARS-CoV-2 infection. Study summary: It was bulk RNA from unsorted whole blood that was sequenced, and the chains were unpaired. Study outcomes and limitations: Anti-spike CD8 responses were favored by VDJdb matching, which missed private and CD4 specificities.

Attached unique molecular identifiers marked individual cDNA molecules. TCRdb redid the calling of the 5' RACE reads with MiXCR, one entry per CDR3 protein. The sample has approximately 97,000 distinct CDR3 sequences, around 14% seen once. This clonotype has just a few counts. The antigen is unknown. This TCR came from an adult who was a healthcare worker with PCR-confirmed SARS-CoV-2 infection or an uninfected control (not recorded which). Sequenced input: whole blood.

In DNA, the CDR3 is TGTGCCAGTGGACAGGTCGACACAGATACGCAGTATTTT. Translating gives CASGQVDTDTQYF. The chain couples TRBV19 to TRBJ2-3; the match to TRBD1 covers 7 bases. From germline, CDR1 is LNHDA and CDR2 SQIVND (reference sequence). Germline trimming cut 8 bases from V and 2 bases from J; bases unmatched to any gene: 4. The CDR3 is 13 residues long.